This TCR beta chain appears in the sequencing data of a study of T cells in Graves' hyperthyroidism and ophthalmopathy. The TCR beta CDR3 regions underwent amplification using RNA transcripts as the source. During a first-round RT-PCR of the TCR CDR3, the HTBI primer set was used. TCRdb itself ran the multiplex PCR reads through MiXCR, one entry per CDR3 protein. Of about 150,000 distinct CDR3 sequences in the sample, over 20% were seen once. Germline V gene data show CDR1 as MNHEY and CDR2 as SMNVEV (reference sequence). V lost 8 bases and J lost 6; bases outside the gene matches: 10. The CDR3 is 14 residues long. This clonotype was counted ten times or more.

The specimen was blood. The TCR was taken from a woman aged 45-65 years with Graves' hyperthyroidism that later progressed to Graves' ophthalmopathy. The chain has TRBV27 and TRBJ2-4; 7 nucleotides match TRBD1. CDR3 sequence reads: CASPQGDPRNIQYF. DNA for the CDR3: TGTGCCAGCCCTCAGGGGGACCCCAGAAACATTCAGTACTTC.